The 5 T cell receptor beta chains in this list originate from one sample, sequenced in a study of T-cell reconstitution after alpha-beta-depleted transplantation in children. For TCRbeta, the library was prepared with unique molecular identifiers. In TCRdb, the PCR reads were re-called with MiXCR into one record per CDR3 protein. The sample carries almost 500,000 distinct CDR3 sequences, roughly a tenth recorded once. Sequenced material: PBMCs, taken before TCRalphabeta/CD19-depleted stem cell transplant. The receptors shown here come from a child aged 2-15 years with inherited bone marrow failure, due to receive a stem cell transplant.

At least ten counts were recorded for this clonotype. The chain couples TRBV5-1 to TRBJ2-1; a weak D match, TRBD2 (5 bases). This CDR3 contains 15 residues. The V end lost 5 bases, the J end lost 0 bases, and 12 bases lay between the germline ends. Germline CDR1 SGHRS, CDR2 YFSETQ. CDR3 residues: CASRAGDGSYNEQFF. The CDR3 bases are TGCGCCAGCAGAGCCGGGGATGGCTCCTACAATGAGCAGTTCTTC. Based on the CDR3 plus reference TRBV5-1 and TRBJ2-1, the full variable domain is KAGVTQTPRYLIKTRGQQVTLSCSPISGHRSVSWYQQTPGQGLQFLFEYFSETQRNKGNFPGRFSGRQFSNSRSEMNVSTLELGDSALYLCASRAGDGSYNEQFFGPGTRLTVL.

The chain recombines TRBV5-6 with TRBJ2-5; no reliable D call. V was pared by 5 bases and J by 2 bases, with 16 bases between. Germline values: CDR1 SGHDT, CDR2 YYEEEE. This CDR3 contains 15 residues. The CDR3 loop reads CASRHLTVSQETQYF. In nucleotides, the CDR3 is TGTGCCAGCAGACACCTCACAGTCAGTCAAGAGACCCAGTACTTC.

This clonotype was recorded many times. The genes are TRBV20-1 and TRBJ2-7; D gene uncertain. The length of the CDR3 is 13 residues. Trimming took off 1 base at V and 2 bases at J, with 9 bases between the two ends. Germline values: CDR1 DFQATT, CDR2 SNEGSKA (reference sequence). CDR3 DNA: TGCAGTGCTAGAGGGATGTCCACCTACGAGCAGTACTTC. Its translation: CSARGMSTYEQYF.

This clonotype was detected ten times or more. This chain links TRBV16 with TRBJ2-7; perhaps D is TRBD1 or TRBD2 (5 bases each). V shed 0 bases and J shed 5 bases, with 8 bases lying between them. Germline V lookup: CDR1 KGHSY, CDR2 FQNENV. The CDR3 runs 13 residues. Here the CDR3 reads CASSQSLGDEQYF. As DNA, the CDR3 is TGTGCCAGCAGCCAATCTCTGGGGGACGAGCAGTACTTC.

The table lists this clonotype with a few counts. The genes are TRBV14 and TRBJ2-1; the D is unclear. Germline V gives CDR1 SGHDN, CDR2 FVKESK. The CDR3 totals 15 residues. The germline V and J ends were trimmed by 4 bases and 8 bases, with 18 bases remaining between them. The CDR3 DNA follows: TGTGCCAGCAGCCCGTATATTCGCGACCCCCATGAGCAGTTCTTC. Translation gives CASSPYIRDPHEQFF.